This passage covers 6 T cell receptor beta chains from one sample sequenced in a study of cytomegalovirus exposure and HLA in healthy donors (dated by TCRdb to the late 2010s). Library method: the immunoSEQ multiplex PCR assay. A mixture of 60 forward primers for TCR Vbeta segments and 13 reverse primers for TCR Jbeta segments was used in the multiplex PCR. TCRdb provides this immuneACCESS table in a form limited to in-frame rearrangements. Some clones are lacking; in checked studies, under half of them reflect an unresolved V gene, and why the rest are absent is not known. The sample data list about 160,000 clones, and 75% to 85% of these were observed just once. The ten largest account for about 1.9% of the sample. Material: PBMCs. Receptors were obtained from a woman aged 18-30 years in good health and CMV-seronegative.

V is TRBV7-3 and J is TRBJ1-2; TRBD1 matches at 12 bases. The V segment lost 5 bases and the J segment 4 bases; nucleotides outside the gene matches: 2. This CDR3 region has 14 residues. The V gene's germline CDR1 is SGHTA and CDR2 FQGTGA. CDR3 DNA sequence: TGTGCCAGCAGCCCGGGACAGGGGGCCTATGGCTACACCTTC. This gives the protein CASSPGQGAYGYTF.

The genes are TRBV11-2 and TRBJ2-7; 7 bases fit TRBD2. Germline values: CDR1 SGHAT, CDR2 FQNNGV. V lost 5 bases and J lost 4; bases outside the gene matches: 5. The CDR3 is made up of 13 amino acids. The CDR3 DNA sequence: TGTGCCAGCAGCCCCCGGGGGGAGTACGAGCAGTACTTC. Translated: CASSPRGEYEQYF.

Concerning this clone: The junction shows a germline mismatch at one end, possibly a read error. This chain connects TRBV5-1 to TRBJ2-3, with 12 bases aligning to TRBD2. The CDR3 is made up of 19 amino acids. Germline CDR1 and CDR2: SGHRS and YFSETQ. This CDR3 reads CAGSSSYSRLAGVTDTQYF. The CDR3 DNA reads as TGCGCCGGCAGCTCCTCCTACTCAAGACTAGCGGGGGTCACAGATACGCAGTATTTT. Supplemented by reference TRBV5-1 and TRBJ2-3, the full variable domain reads KAGVTQTPRYLIKTRGQQVTLSCSPISGHRSVSWYQQTPGQGLQFLFEYFSETQRNKGNFPGRFSGRQFSNSRSEMNVSTLELGDSALYLCAGSSSYSRLAGVTDTQYFGPGTRLTVL.

This clone was detected only once. The chain carries TRBV9 and TRBJ2-7, with 9 bases lining up with TRBD1. Germline assignment: CDR1 SGDLS and CDR2 YYNGEE. With 2 bases clipped from V and 3 bases from J, the junction kept 6 bases outside the gene matches. This CDR3 is built from 15 residues. CDR3 in DNA: TGTGCCAGCAGCGTTACCGGGACAGGGAGCTACGAGCAGTACTTC. Protein: CASSVTGTGSYEQYF.

CDR3 nucleotides: TGTGCCAGCGGGCTAGCGGGTTCCACAGATACGCAGTATTTT. Encoded protein: CASGLAGSTDTQYF. The chain joins TRBV27 to TRBJ2-3; 8 bases are a match to TRBD2. This CDR3 spans 14 amino acids. Germline CDR1 reads MNHEY; CDR2 reads SMNVEV (reference sequence). V trimming: 8 bases; J trimming: 2 bases; junction bases outside the gene matches: 6.

V and J are TRBV5-1 and TRBJ1-3; 7 nucleotides line up with TRBD1. The CDR3 is made up of 16 amino acids. The germline V gene encodes CDR1 SGHRS and CDR2 YFSETQ. V trimming: 0 bases; J trimming: 0 bases; junction bases outside the gene matches: 3. The CDR3 DNA is TGCGCCAGCAGCTTGGCCGGGACAGACTCTGGAAACACCATATATTTT. Its protein product is CASSLAGTDSGNTIYF.